The 13 T cell receptor beta chains reported below all come from one sample, sequenced in a study of blood T cells in healthy people across ages. A second PCR of roughly 7 to 11 cycles used a sample-barcoded 5' primer and a J-beta primer mix. TCRdb itself ran the 5' RACE reads through MiXCR, one entry per CDR3 protein. Of some 1.5 million distinct CDR3 sequences listed, 28% are singletons. The sequencing sample was made of blood. The receptors were gathered from a woman under 40 in good health.

The chain combines TRBV5-5 with TRBJ1-1, with D tentatively TRBD1 (5 bases). Germline CDR1 reads SGHKS; CDR2 reads YYEKEE (reference sequence). This CDR3 contains 14 residues. Trimming removed 4 bases from V and 1 base from J, with 11 bases in between. The CDR3 bases are TGTGCCAGCAGCAGTTTCGGGGGGAACACTGAAGCTTTCTTT. This translates into CASSSFGGNTEAFF.

The CDR3 loop reads CASSQEGASETQYF. DNA of the CDR3: TGCGCCAGCAGCCAAGAGGGGGCGAGCGAGACCCAGTACTTC. This chain connects TRBV4-3 to TRBJ2-5; D perhaps matches TRBD1 (6 bases). Trimming removed 0 bases at V and 5 bases at J, with 10 bases between. The CDR3 totals 14 residues. CDR1 is LGHNA and CDR2 is YSLEER in the germline V gene.

The V gene is TRBV5-1, the J gene TRBJ2-7; 8 bases agree with TRBD1. The germline V gene has CDR1 SGHRS and CDR2 YFSETQ. CDR3 length: 14 residues. The V segment lost 5 bases and the J segment 0 bases; nucleotides outside the gene matches: 4. The chain's CDR3 is CASRITGGSYEQYF. In DNA form, the CDR3 reads TGCGCCAGCAGGATAACAGGGGGCTCCTACGAGCAGTACTTC.

The sample holds a few counts of this clonotype. The chain couples TRBV2 to TRBJ2-5, with 8 bases identical to TRBD1. V lost 1 base and J lost 2; bases outside the gene matches: 3. Germline V CDR1 and CDR2: SNHLY, FYNNEI. The CDR3 totals 15 residues. CDR3 sequence reads: CASSEGNRGQETQYF. CDR3 DNA sequence: TGTGCCAGCAGTGAAGGGAACAGGGGGCAAGAGACCCAGTACTTC.

This chain joins TRBV5-6 and TRBJ2-7, with D possibly called TRBD1 or TRBD2 (5 bases each). Germline CDR1 and CDR2: SGHDT and YYEEEE. Trimming pared 3 bases from V and 2 bases from J, leaving 12 bases between. This CDR3 comprises 14 residues. The CDR3 DNA is TGTGCCAGCAGCTCATTATGGGGGACCTACGAGCAGTACTTC. This codes for CASSSLWGTYEQYF.

The chain is built from TRBV7-2 and TRBJ2-1; D is possibly TRBD2 (5 bases). This CDR3 has 15 amino acids. V lost 2 bases and J lost 12, with 20 bases in between. CDR1 is SGHTA and CDR2 is FQGNSA in the germline V gene. The CDR3 sequence: CASSLNPQVIARQFF. DNA of the CDR3: TGTGCCAGCAGCTTAAACCCCCAGGTGATAGCGAGGCAGTTCTTC.

This clonotype occurred a few times. The chain combines TRBV2 with TRBJ2-3; no clear D. Germline CDR1 and CDR2: SNHLY and FYNNEI. The V end was cut by 5 bases, the J end by 4 bases, with 13 bases between. This CDR3 is 14 amino acids long. This chain's CDR3 is CASSRSLGPDTQYF. As DNA, the CDR3 is TGTGCCAGCAGTAGATCACTTGGACCAGATACGCAGTATTTT.

Comment on this clonotype: Sequence at one end of the junction differs from germline and may be a read error. The chain joins TRBV6-6 to TRBJ2-1; D gene unclear. Germline V gives CDR1 MNHNY, CDR2 SVGAGI (reference sequence). The CDR3 loop spans 15 amino acids. CDR3 region: CASSCGDSSTNEQFF. In nucleotides, the CDR3 is TGTGCCAGTAGTTGTGGGGATAGTTCTACGAATGAGCAGTTCTTC.

The V call is TRBV20-1, the J call TRBJ2-7; TRBD2 matches 7 bases. CDR1 and CDR2 from the germline V gene are DFQATT and SNEGSKA (reference sequence). This CDR3 region has 11 residues. The V and J ends lost 5 bases and 6 bases, in that order; junction bases with no gene match: 4. DNA for the CDR3: TGCAGTGCTGAACTAGCGCGCGAGCAGTACTTC. Its translation: CSAELAREQYF.

This clonotype was recorded a few times. The chain combines TRBV29-1 with TRBJ2-3, with D possibly being TRBD1 (6 bases). V lost 8 bases and J lost 1, with 25 bases in between. CDR1 SQVTM and CDR2 ANQGSEA come from the germline V gene. The CDR3 is made up of 17 amino acids. CDR3 residues: CSTGWGLDNRGTDTQYF. DNA for the CDR3: TGCAGCACTGGGTGGGGTTTGGACAACAGGGGCACAGATACGCAGTATTTT.

As to this clonotype: A read error may be the cause here, since a much bigger clone is one base away. The chain couples TRBV28 to TRBJ2-1; the D is unclear. This CDR3 spans 13 amino acids. In germline, CDR1 is MDHEN, CDR2 SYDVKM. This CDR3 reads CASVARSYNERFF. The CDR3 DNA reads as TGTGCCAGCGTCGCCCGCTCCTACAATGAGCGGTTCTTC.

This clonotype was recorded a few times. At one end, the junction sequence differs from germline, possibly due to a read error. The gene calls are TRBV12-3 or TRBV12-4 and TRBJ2-1; 8 positions match TRBD1. This CDR3 contains 13 residues. CDR3 nucleotide sequence: TGTGTCAGCACCTCGGACAGGGTGAATGAGCAGTTCTTC. It translates to CVSTSDRVNEQFF.

This clonotype was seen more than once but under ten times. This rearrangement joins TRBV7-9 to TRBJ2-1; TRBD2 agrees at 8 bases. This CDR3 has 15 residues. The germline CDR1 and CDR2 sequences are SEHNR and FQNEAQ (reference sequence). The J segment lost 2 bases and the V segment lost 3 bases, leaving 3 bases of the junction unmatched. CDR3 sequence: CASSFSGDPYNEQFF. The DNA for the CDR3 is TGTGCCAGCAGCTTTAGCGGGGACCCCTACAATGAGCAGTTCTTC.